This passage covers 12 T cell receptor beta chains from one sample sequenced in a study of radiation and T cells in renal cell carcinoma. Measured with immunoSEQ multiplex PCR; TCRdb has only the in-frame clones, and not every one. The data contain some 150,000 clones, less than 90% of them singletons. Regarding time point: blood 4 weeks post-SBRT, at nephrectomy. Treatment specified: 15 Gy SBRT to primary tumor, nephrectomy 4 weeks later. Sequences were derived from blood, sampled from a patient whose treatment included radiotherapy and nephrectomy. The receptors were gathered from a woman aged 50 to 60 with renal cell carcinoma.

CDR3 in amino acids: CASGQEYNEKLFF. The CDR3 bases are TGTGCCAGTGGACAGGAGTACAATGAAAAACTGTTTTTT. The chain joins TRBV6-1 to TRBJ1-4; TRBD1 agrees at 7 bases. J was trimmed by 5 bases and V by 9 bases; bases with no gene match: 6. The V gene's germline CDR1 is MNHNS and CDR2 SASEGT. The CDR3 length is 13 residues.

This clone came up once. This chain joins TRBV12-5 and TRBJ2-1, with no clear D. V was clipped by 1 base and J by 15 bases, with 10 bases between them. This CDR3 spans 11 amino acids. Germline CDR1 is LGHNT and CDR2 is FRNRAP. The CDR3 DNA is TGTGCTAGTGGTTTGGGGGTACCTGGGTTCTTC. It encodes CASGLGVPGFF.

This chain links TRBV18 with TRBJ2-1; TRBD2 agrees at 8 bases. The CDR3 has 13 residues. The germline V gene has CDR1 KGHSH and CDR2 LQKENI. With V trimmed by 3 bases and J by 10 bases, 5 bases remained unmatched. The CDR3 coding sequence is TGTGCCAGCTCACCGAGCGGGGGCCACGAGCAGTTCTTC. Translation: CASSPSGGHEQFF.

This chain joins TRBV7-9 and TRBJ2-1; TRBD2 is a possible D gene (5 bases). Germline loops: CDR1 SEHNR, CDR2 FQNEAQ (reference sequence). Trimming took 6 bases from V and 4 from J, leaving 7 bases between them. The CDR3 totals 12 residues. The CDR3 is CASSGLYNEQFF. DNA of the CDR3: TGTGCCAGCAGTGGACTTTACAATGAGCAGTTCTTC.

The chain is built from TRBV19 and TRBJ1-2, with 9 positions matching TRBD1. V lost 4 bases, J lost 8 bases, and 14 bases stayed unmatched. This CDR3 region has 16 residues. The germline V gene has CDR1 LNHDA and CDR2 SQIVND (reference sequence). CDR3 residues: CASSTTLPGTGSGYTF. DNA for the CDR3: TGTGCCAGTAGTACCACGCTTCCCGGGACAGGGAGCGGCTACACCTTC.

The chain joins TRBV6-1 to TRBJ1-1, with TRBD1 identical over 8 bases. The CDR3 sequence is 13 residues long. With 2 bases clipped from V and 6 bases from J, the junction kept 2 bases outside the gene matches. Germline CDR1 and CDR2: MNHNS and SASEGT. The CDR3 loop reads CASSEMTGAEAFF. The CDR3 DNA is TGTGCCAGCAGTGAAATGACAGGGGCTGAAGCTTTCTTT.

This chain links TRBV9 with TRBJ2-2; unclear D gene. Trimming pared 0 bases from V and 4 bases from J, leaving 7 bases between. Germline CDR1 reads SGDLS; CDR2 reads YYNGEE. The CDR3 runs to 14 residues. DNA for the CDR3: TGTGCCAGCAGCGTAGCAGTGCGCACCGGGGAGCTGTTTTTT. It specifies CASSVAVRTGELFF.

The chain joins TRBV2 to TRBJ1-2; D is ambiguous. CDR1 is SNHLY, CDR2 FYNNEI, per germline. V was pared by 4 bases and J by 7 bases, with 13 bases between. This CDR3 is built from 13 residues. The CDR3 sequence is CASSGDSGSGYTF. The CDR3 DNA is TGTGCCAGCAGTGGGGATAGTGGGTCTGGCTACACCTTC. Full variable domain (rest looked up from reference TRBV2 and TRBJ1-2): EPEVTQTPSHQVTQMGQEVILRCVPISNHLYFYWYRQILGQKVEFLVSFYNNEISEKSEIFDDQFSVERPDGSNFTLKIRSTKLEDSAMYFCASSGDSGSGYTFGSGTRLTVV.

The rearrangement joins TRBV11-3 to TRBJ2-1, with 9 bases fitting TRBD1. Trimming at V came to 0 bases and at J to 8 bases, leaving 5 bases not matched to a gene. The CDR3 has 15 amino acids. The germline V gene encodes CDR1 SGHNT and CDR2 YENEEA. DNA of the CDR3: TGTGCCAGCAGCTTAGAGGGGGGACAGGGCGATGAGCAGTTCTTC. This encodes CASSLEGGQGDEQFF.

The chain is built from TRBV11-3 and TRBJ2-1; D may be TRBD1 or TRBD2 (6 bases each). The CDR3 sequence is 14 residues long. Germline V gene data show CDR1 as SGHNT and CDR2 as YENEEA. Trimming cost V 6 bases and J 5 bases, with 14 bases left between them. In DNA form, the CDR3 reads TGTGCCAGCAGTCGACTAGGGGGTCACAATGAGCAGTTCTTC. Its translation is CASSRLGGHNEQFF.

The chain employs TRBV5-1 and TRBJ1-1; D gene uncertain. V was pared by 4 bases and J by 3 bases, with 10 bases between. Germline CDR1 SGHRS, CDR2 YFSETQ. This CDR3 region has 13 residues. CDR3 residues: CASSRPIYTEAFF. Written as DNA, the CDR3 is TGCGCCAGCAGCCGGCCGATTTACACTGAAGCTTTCTTT.

J is TRBJ1-1 and V is TRBV25-1; the D is unclear. Germline V lookup: CDR1 MGHDK, CDR2 SYGVNS. The CDR3 totals 11 residues. The V end lost 5 bases, the J end lost 6 bases, and 7 bases lay between the germline ends. The CDR3 spells CASSWGSEAFF. The CDR3 region has the DNA TGTGCCAGCAGTTGGGGATCTGAAGCTTTCTTT.